These 31 T cell receptor beta chains were all obtained from the same sample, sequenced in a study of T cell repertoires in cytomegalovirus infection. The antigens for these receptors are not known. TCRdb passed the reads through MiXCR, listing each CDR3 protein once. The sample contains around 230,000 distinct CDR3 sequences, around 40% of which appear only once. Sequenced material: CD8+ T cells from cultured PBMCs, taken from culture after CMV antigen stimulation. Receptor source: a human donor in good health (CMV status not recorded). Some clones in this sample may be carry-over from other donors' samples.

The V call is TRBV7-2, the J call TRBJ1-6, with a tentative D call TRBD1 (5 bases). The CDR3 is made up of 14 amino acids. V was shortened by 5 bases and J by 10 bases, with 15 bases between the two germline ends. Looked up from germline, CDR1 is SGHTA and CDR2 is FQGNSA. This CDR3 is CASSPGQGGSPLHF. For the CDR3, the DNA is TGTGCCAGCAGCCCGGGCCAGGGCGGCTCACCCCTCCACTTT.

The chain carries TRBV20-1 and TRBJ1-2; TRBD1 matches at 7 bases. Germline assignment: CDR1 DFQATT and CDR2 SNEGSKA (reference sequence). Unmatched junction bases numbered 16, after V lost 6 bases and J lost 3 bases. The CDR3 extends over 16 amino acids. The CDR3 loop reads CSANQLTGQQDYGYTF. The CDR3 region has the DNA TGCAGTGCAAACCAACTAACGGGACAGCAAGACTATGGCTACACCTTC.

This clonotype was counted many times. The CDR3 spells CASSHRRPKPPTDTQYF. The CDR3 DNA reads as TGTGCCAGCAGCCACCGACGGCCGAAACCCCCCACAGATACGCAGTATTTT. This chain uses TRBV7-9 with TRBJ2-3; D remains ambiguous. V was pared by 5 bases and J by 2 bases, with 20 bases between. This CDR3 contains 17 residues. Germline V gene lookup returns CDR1 SEHNR and CDR2 FQNEAQ (reference sequence).

This clonotype was found a few times. The V gene is TRBV11-2, the J gene TRBJ1-2; TRBD1 aligns across 7 bases. V lost 5 bases, J lost 2 bases, and 5 bases stayed unmatched. Per germline, CDR1 SGHAT and CDR2 FQNNGV. The CDR3 length is 14 residues. As DNA, the CDR3 is TGTGCCAGCAGCGCCTTGGGACAGAACTATGGCTACACCTTC. This gives the protein CASSALGQNYGYTF.

J is TRBJ1-5 and V is TRBV20-1; weak D call: TRBD1 (5 bases). The germline V gene has CDR1 DFQATT and CDR2 SNEGSKA (reference sequence). V lost 4 bases and J 0 bases, leaving 16 bases between the germline ends. The CDR3 is 16 residues long. Here the CDR3 reads CSATPGDKYSNQPQHF. The CDR3 coding sequence is TGCAGTGCTACCCCGGGGGATAAATATAGCAATCAGCCCCAGCATTTT.

This clonotype has just one count. The chain is built from TRBV18 and TRBJ2-7; D ambiguous. Trimming removed 3 bases at V and 4 bases at J, with 13 bases between. Germline-derived CDR1 and CDR2 are KGHSH and LQKENI. The CDR3 length is 14 residues. DNA of the CDR3: TGTGCCAGCTCACCCCTTGATGGGTTTTACGAGCAGTACGTC. Translated: CASSPLDGFYEQYV.

The chain uses TRBV7-9 and TRBJ2-7, with 8 bases that match TRBD1. The CDR3 is 16 amino acids. Losses at the gene ends were 5 bases for V and 0 bases for J; bases not matched to a gene: 9. Germline assignment: CDR1 SEHNR and CDR2 FQNEAQ (reference sequence). The CDR3 nucleotides read TGTGCCAGCAGCAGGGGACAGGAGTTTAACTCCTACGAGCAGTACTTC. Amino acid sequence: CASSRGQEFNSYEQYF.

This clonotype was seen more than once but under ten times. The chain links TRBV14 to TRBJ2-7, with 8 bases that match TRBD1. V gave up 0 bases and J gave up 4 bases; unmatched junction bases: 5. The CDR3 runs 15 residues. Looked up from germline, CDR1 is SGHDN and CDR2 is FVKESK. As DNA, the CDR3 is TGTGCCAGCAGCCAAGACAGGGGGCCTCTTTACGAGCAGTACTTC. Its translation: CASSQDRGPLYEQYF.

CDR3 coding DNA: TGTGCCAGCAGTGCGTCGTATAATTCACCCCTCCACTTT. As protein: CASSASYNSPLHF. The chain uses TRBV27 and TRBJ1-6; D not certain. Trimming cost V 5 bases and J 4 bases, with 6 bases left between them. Germline V gene data show CDR1 as MNHEY and CDR2 as SMNVEV (reference sequence). The length of the CDR3 is 13 residues.

This clonotype was counted a few times. The chain's CDR3 is CASSYVLGSNQPQHF. The CDR3 bases are TGTGCCAGCAGTTATGTGTTGGGGAGCAATCAGCCCCAGCATTTT. V is TRBV6-1 and J is TRBJ1-5; D remains ambiguous. Trimming removed 5 bases from V and 1 base from J, with 12 bases in between. The CDR3 sequence is 15 residues long. CDR1 is MNHNS and CDR2 is SASEGT in the germline V gene.

The chain is built from TRBV27 and TRBJ2-6; D remains ambiguous. V was shortened by 8 bases and J by 0 bases, with 23 bases between the two germline ends. From germline, CDR1 is MNHEY and CDR2 SMNVEV (reference sequence). CDR3 length: 19 residues. Here the CDR3 reads CASLSSLGGSVSGANVLTF. The CDR3 DNA reads TGTGCCAGCCTATCATCCCTGGGCGGTTCCGTCTCTGGGGCCAACGTCCTGACTTTC.

The gene calls are TRBV20-1 and TRBJ2-1; 9 positions agree with TRBD2. After removal of 3 bases from V and 1 base from J, the junction contained 4 bases not matched to a gene. CDR3 length: 15 amino acids. Germline V gives CDR1 DFQATT, CDR2 SNEGSKA (reference sequence). The CDR3 loop is CSARRREGSYNEQFF. The DNA of the CDR3 is TGCAGTGCTAGGAGGCGGGAGGGGTCCTACAATGAGCAGTTCTTC.

This clonotype has more than one count but fewer than ten. The chain uses TRBV7-9 and TRBJ2-5; D is perhaps TRBD2 (5 bases). Between the trimmed V and J ends, which lost 1 base and 2 bases, there was a span of 14 bases. CDR3 length equals 16 residues. Germline CDR1 is SEHNR and CDR2 is FQNEAQ (reference sequence). CDR3 loop: CASSLGFRLLQETQYF. The DNA for the CDR3 is TGTGCCAGCAGCTTAGGTTTCAGACTATTGCAAGAGACCCAGTACTTC.

The rearrangement uses TRBV10-3 and TRBJ1-2, with TRBD1 identical over 10 bases. Germline lookup yields CDR1 ENHRY and CDR2 SYGVKD. After removal of 5 bases from V and 0 bases from J, the junction contained 3 bases not matched to a gene. This CDR3 has 15 amino acids. CDR3 residues: CAISRTGGPNYGYTF. The CDR3 DNA reads TGTGCCATCAGTCGGACAGGGGGACCTAACTATGGCTACACCTTC.

This clonotype has more than one count but fewer than ten. The rearrangement links TRBV12-5 to TRBJ2-1, with 9 nucleotides matching TRBD1. This CDR3 has 14 amino acids. Unmatched junction bases numbered 5, after V lost 8 bases and J lost 3 bases. In germline, CDR1 is LGHNT, CDR2 FRNRAP. For the CDR3, the DNA is TGTGCTAGTTCCACAGGGGGCGTCTACAATGAGCAGTTCTTC. It translates to CASSTGGVYNEQFF.

This chain uses TRBV29-1 with TRBJ2-7; 9 positions match TRBD1. The CDR3 is made up of 13 amino acids. Germline loops: CDR1 SQVTM, CDR2 ANQGSEA. The ends lost 4 bases at V and 5 bases at J; junction bases unmatched: 6. The CDR3 loop reads CSVGGQGVDEQYF. The CDR3, as DNA: TGCAGCGTTGGGGGACAGGGTGTGGACGAGCAGTACTTC.

V is TRBV12-5 and J is TRBJ1-5, with D possibly matching TRBD1 (6 bases). V gave up 8 bases and J gave up 5 bases, with 13 bases separating them. CDR1 is LGHNT and CDR2 is FRNRAP in the germline V gene. The CDR3 contains 13 residues. For the CDR3, the DNA is TGTGCTAGTCGGAGGGGGTCGGATCAGCCCCAGCATTTT. This translates into CASRRGSDQPQHF.

This clonotype was observed at least ten times. The gene calls are TRBV4-1 and TRBJ1-3; weak D call: TRBD1 (6 bases). The CDR3 runs 18 residues. From germline, CDR1 is MGHRA and CDR2 YSYEKL. V lost 4 bases, J lost 2 bases, and 21 bases lay in between. In DNA form, the CDR3 reads TGCGCCAGCAGCCCAGTCCCCGTTCTACAGGGCCCTGGAAACACCATATATTTT. Translation gives CASSPVPVLQGPGNTIYF.

This clonotype was detected a few times. The chain joins TRBV7-9 to TRBJ2-1, with D hard to call. V dropped 3 bases and J dropped 8 bases, with 8 bases sitting between them. The CDR3 has 12 residues. Germline values: CDR1 SEHNR, CDR2 FQNEAQ (reference sequence). CDR3: CASSFSDHEQFF. The CDR3 DNA follows: TGTGCCAGCAGCTTTTCAGATCATGAGCAGTTCTTC.

This clonotype has just a few counts. The rearrangement joins TRBV12-3 or TRBV12-4 to TRBJ2-4; unclear D gene. The CDR3 runs 16 residues. V dropped 4 bases and J dropped 0 bases, with 13 bases sitting between them. The CDR3 here is CASSSWVEIAKNIQYF. The CDR3, as DNA: TGTGCCAGCAGTTCATGGGTTGAGATAGCCAAAAACATTCAGTACTTC.

The chain uses TRBV11-2 and TRBJ2-1; 10 nucleotides match TRBD2. CDR1 SGHAT and CDR2 FQNNGV come from the germline V gene. The CDR3 runs 18 residues. V was clipped by 2 bases and J by 2 bases; unmatched bases: 9. CDR3 sequence reads: CASSLYLSGRSPYNEQFF. The CDR3 nucleotides are TGTGCCAGCAGCTTATATCTTAGCGGGAGGTCGCCCTACAATGAGCAGTTCTTC.

For the CDR3, the DNA is TGTGCCAGCAGCCAAGACACACACAGGGGGCAAGTTAGAAGGGCAACTAATGAAAAACTGTTTTTT. It yields the protein CASSQDTHRGQVRRATNEKLFF. The rearrangement joins TRBV4-2 to TRBJ1-4, with TRBD1 matching 9 bases. In germline, CDR1 is LGHNA, CDR2 YNFKEQ. The CDR3 is 22 amino acids. V was pared by 0 bases and J by 0 bases, with 17 bases of the junction left unmatched.

The chain is built from TRBV4-2 and TRBJ2-2; 13 bases are shared with TRBD2. Looked up from germline, CDR1 is LGHNA and CDR2 is YNFKEQ. This CDR3 contains 17 residues. V gave up 3 bases and J gave up 6 bases; unmatched junction bases: 7. Here the CDR3 DNA reads TGTGCCAGCAGCCATGGACTAGCGGGAGTACGCGCCGGGGAGCTGTTTTTT. This encodes CASSHGLAGVRAGELFF.

A word on this clonotype: The junction departs from the called germline gene at one end, perhaps through a read error. The chain joins TRBV2 to TRBJ2-1; D may be TRBD1 (6 bases). The CDR3 spans 10 residues. Germline loops: CDR1 SNHLY, CDR2 FYNNEI. The CDR3: CASSETGPLF. Written as DNA, the CDR3 is TGTGCCAGCAGTGAGACAGGCCCCTTATTC.

V is TRBV5-1 and J is TRBJ1-1; the D is unclear. The CDR3 contains 13 residues. Germline values: CDR1 SGHRS, CDR2 YFSETQ. V lost 4 bases and J lost 4, with 11 bases in between. The CDR3 coding sequence is TGCGCCAGCAGCGTCAATCGGGGCACTGAAGCTTTCTTT. Its protein is CASSVNRGTEAFF.

The chain combines TRBV7-8 with TRBJ2-6, with TRBD1 matching over 8 bases. CDR1 SGHVS and CDR2 FQNEAQ come from the germline V gene. After removal of 5 bases from V and 0 bases from J, the junction contained 6 bases not matched to a gene. The CDR3 runs to 17 residues. This CDR3 reads CASSLTGGFSGANVLTF. As DNA, the CDR3 is TGTGCCAGCAGCCTAACAGGGGGTTTCTCTGGGGCCAACGTCCTGACTTTC.

In its sample, this clonotype was seen a few times. The chain's CDR3 is CSVEQGASLSEAFF. The CDR3 DNA follows: TGCAGCGTCGAACAGGGGGCGAGTCTGTCTGAAGCTTTCTTT. The V call is TRBV29-1, the J call TRBJ1-1; TRBD1 matches 9 bases. The CDR3 is 14 residues long. The germline gives CDR1 SQVTM, CDR2 ANQGSEA. V was clipped by 6 bases and J by 6 bases; unmatched bases: 11.

Many counts were recorded for this clonotype. The chain joins TRBV7-8 to TRBJ2-1; unclear D gene. Germline loops: CDR1 SGHVS, CDR2 FQNEAQ. Trimming took off 5 bases at V and 3 bases at J, with 5 bases between the two ends. The length of the CDR3 is 12 residues. The DNA of the CDR3 is TGTGCCAGCAGCCGGAGCTACAATGAGCAGTTCTTC. Translating gives CASSRSYNEQFF.

Only a few counts were recorded for this clonotype. This sequence joins TRBV28 and TRBJ2-1; 8 bases match TRBD2. Trimming removed 3 bases from V and 0 bases from J; junction bases left unmatched: 16. The CDR3 sequence is 20 residues long. Germline V gene data show CDR1 as MDHEN and CDR2 as SYDVKM. Written as DNA, the CDR3 is TGTGCCAGCAGTTTTGAGACGGGAGGGCCGTTATCTTCCTCCTACAATGAGCAGTTCTTC. Amino acid sequence: CASSFETGGPLSSSYNEQFF.

Notes on this clonotype: The CDR3 does not close with the conserved phenylalanine or tryptophan, likely indicating a read error. The genes are TRBV7-2 and TRBJ2-1, with 7 bases identical to TRBD1. The CDR3 contains 16 residues. Germline lookup yields CDR1 SGHTA and CDR2 FQGNSA. V was pared by 2 bases and J by 4 bases, with 8 bases of the junction left unmatched. The CDR3 coding sequence is TGTGCCAGCAGCTTACGGCCCAGGGGGTTGTACAATGAGCAGTTCTTA. Encoded protein: CASSLRPRGLYNEQFL.

V gene TRBV9 combines with J gene TRBJ1-6, with D possibly TRBD1 on 5 matching bases. The CDR3 sequence is 17 residues long. Trimming stripped 0 bases from V and 5 bases from J, with 15 bases between. Per germline, CDR1 SGDLS and CDR2 YYNGEE. For the CDR3, the DNA is TGTGCCAGCAGCGTAGCAGCTGGGACGGGAGATAATTCACCCCTCCACTTT. As protein: CASSVAAGTGDNSPLHF.